This TCR beta chain is from a study of T cell changes during pregnancy in multiple sclerosis. Generated by immunoSEQ multiplex PCR, the TCRdb table keeps only in-frame clones and is missing some. This sample carries roughly 110,000 clones, more than 85% of them seen once, and the ten largest clones take approximately 1.5%. Sample share makes this clone medium-sized. The CDR3 runs 14 residues. Trimming took off 3 bases at V and 7 bases at J, with 17 bases between the two ends. Per germline, CDR1 SGHKS and CDR2 YYEKEE (reference sequence). The receptor comes from a female donor with multiple sclerosis, enrolled in a pregnancy study. The source material was peripheral blood, sampled in the third trimester of pregnancy. The chain carries TRBV5-5 and TRBJ2-7; D is undetermined. Written as DNA, the CDR3 is TGTGCCAGCAGCTCCGGGTTCCATCCTCGGGAGCAGTACTTC. It specifies CASSSGFHPREQYF.